This TCR beta chain emerged from a study of regulatory T cells in long-lasting Graves disease. Trimming took 4 bases from V and 2 from J, leaving 18 bases between them. CDR3 size: 16 residues. Germline V gives CDR1 SGHNT, CDR2 YYREEE (reference sequence). As for time point: persistent/refractory GD, antithyroid drugs over 5 years with positive TRAb. From RNA extracted from PBMCs, the TCR library was made. Building of the TCR beta libraries involved iRepertoire HTBI primers and Arm-PCR of CDR3 regions. TCRdb independently ran MiXCR on the multiplex PCR reads; one entry per CDR3 protein. The sample has a few hundred thousand distinct CDR3 sequences; about 25% are singletons.

The material was peripheral blood mononuclear cells (PBMCs), obtained when the disease was refractory, from a patient treated with antithyroid drugs. The TCR sequence derives from a female donor with Graves disease. J is TRBJ2-5 and V is TRBV5-4; the D is unclear. CDR3 coding DNA: TGTGCCAGCAGCCTTATTTTCCCAGAGGCTCAAGAGACCCAGTACTTC. Encoded protein: CASSLIFPEAQETQYF.